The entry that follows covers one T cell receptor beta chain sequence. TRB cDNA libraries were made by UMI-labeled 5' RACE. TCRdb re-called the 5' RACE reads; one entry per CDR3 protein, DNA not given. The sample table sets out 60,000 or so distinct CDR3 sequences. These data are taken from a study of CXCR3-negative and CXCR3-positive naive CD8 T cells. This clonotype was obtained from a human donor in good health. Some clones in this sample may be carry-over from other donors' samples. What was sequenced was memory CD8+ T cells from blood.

CDR3 region: CASSLVPNSYNEQFF. The gene calls are TRBV7-2 and TRBJ2-1. The CDR3 loop spans 15 amino acids. Germline values: CDR1 SGHTA, CDR2 FQGNSA.